The next 29 T cell receptor beta chains were all read from a single sample in a study of blood T cell repertoires in COVID-19. Repertoires were generated with immunoSEQ multiplex PCR, while TCRdb's copy carries only in-frame clones and drops some. The sample contains hundreds of thousands of clones, about 85% of which appear only once. The sequenced sample was PBMCs or T cells enriched from blood (not recorded which). These receptors were obtained from a woman aged 45-59 years who had recovered from COVID-19.

The V gene is TRBV2, the J gene TRBJ2-7, with a tentative D call TRBD1 (6 bases). Germline loops: CDR1 SNHLY, CDR2 FYNNEI. The CDR3 runs 13 residues. V was clipped by 9 bases and J by 0 bases, with 12 bases between them. The CDR3 DNA sequence: TGTGCCAGACAGGGATTACTCTCCTACGAGCAGTACTTC. Protein: CARQGLLSYEQYF. Combining the CDR3 with reference TRBV2 and TRBJ2-7 gives the whole variable domain EPEVTQTPSHQVTQMGQEVILRCVPISNHLYFYWYRQILGQKVEFLVSFYNNEISEKSEIFDDQFSVERPDGSNFTLKIRSTKLEDSAMYFCARQGLLSYEQYFGPGTRLTVT.

This chain connects TRBV3-1 (or the pseudogene TRBV3-2) to TRBJ2-7; D might be TRBD1 (5 bases). The CDR3 consists of 16 residues. Germline V gene data show CDR1 as LGHDT and CDR2 as YNNKEL (reference sequence). V lost 0 bases and J lost 7, with 19 bases in between. The CDR3 sequence is CASSQDSTGRVREQYF. The DNA for the CDR3 is TGTGCCAGCAGCCAAGATAGTACAGGACGGGTACGGGAGCAGTACTTC.

J is TRBJ1-2 and V is TRBV27; 10 bases align to TRBD1. Trimming took 7 bases from V and 6 from J; bases not matched to a gene: 14. The germline CDR1 and CDR2 sequences are MNHEY and SMNVEV (reference sequence). The CDR3 spans 16 residues. The CDR3 DNA reads as TGTGCCAGCACCTTCCGTATGGGACAGGGGATACATGGCTACACCTTC. Amino acid sequence: CASTFRMGQGIHGYTF.

The chain combines TRBV30 with TRBJ1-5; 8 bases line up with TRBD1. Germline lookup yields CDR1 GTSNPN and CDR2 SVGIG (reference sequence). J was trimmed by 6 bases and V by 4 bases; bases with no gene match: 14. This CDR3 is built from 16 residues. The CDR3 is CAWNKGQGARVQPQHF. In DNA, the CDR3 is TGTGCCTGGAACAAGGGGCAGGGGGCAAGAGTTCAGCCCCAGCATTTT.

This clone was picked up one time. The chain is built from TRBV20-1 and TRBJ1-2, with 7 bases identical to TRBD1. CDR3 length: 11 amino acids. V dropped 5 bases and J dropped 12; count of bases not matched to a gene: 9. Germline CDR1 reads DFQATT; CDR2 reads SNEGSKA (reference sequence). Here the CDR3 DNA reads TGCAGTGCTGGGCGCAGGGGGATGGACACCTTC. Translated, it gives CSAGRRGMDTF.

The chain links TRBV6-5 to TRBJ1-2; TRBD1 matches at 9 bases. V lost 6 bases to trimming and J lost 4 bases; unmatched junction nucleotides: 6. In germline, CDR1 is MNHEY, CDR2 SVGAGI. The length of the CDR3 is 14 residues. The CDR3 loop is CASRQPGQGYGYTF. The CDR3 region has the DNA TGTGCCAGCAGACAACCGGGACAGGGCTATGGCTACACCTTC.

The rearrangement uses TRBV19 and TRBJ2-5, with 10 bases identical to TRBD2. V dropped 1 base and J dropped 4; count of bases not matched to a gene: 9. Germline lookup yields CDR1 LNHDA and CDR2 SQIVND (reference sequence). The CDR3 is 17 residues long. The CDR3 reads CASSIVPVAGGRETQYF. The CDR3 DNA reads TGTGCCAGTAGTATAGTTCCCGTAGCGGGGGGTCGAGAGACCCAGTACTTC.

This chain links TRBV5-8 with TRBJ1-1; D uncertain. V lost 1 base and J lost 8, with 6 bases in between. The CDR3 is 11 residues long. The germline V gene encodes CDR1 SGHTS and CDR2 YDEGEE. The CDR3 reads CASSLLLEAFF. CDR3 DNA: TGTGCCAGCAGCTTGTTACTGGAAGCTTTCTTT.

A note on this clone: The same CDR3 can be traced to other DNA sequences in this sample. The CDR3 reads CAWSRGSGNTIYF. The DNA for the CDR3 is TGTGCCTGGAGTCGGGGCTCTGGAAACACCATATATTTT. This chain links TRBV30 with TRBJ1-3; D unclear. CDR3 length: 13 residues. The V and J ends lost 2 bases and 0 bases respectively, with 5 bases between them. Germline CDR1 is GTSNPN and CDR2 is SVGIG (reference sequence).

The V call is TRBV4-2, the J call TRBJ1-5; the D gene is possibly TRBD1 (5 bases). The CDR3 loop spans 15 amino acids. Looked up from germline, CDR1 is LGHNA and CDR2 is YNFKEQ. V was trimmed by 4 bases and J by 8 bases, leaving 18 bases between them. CDR3 loop: CASSPNWGETEPQHF. The CDR3 nucleotides are TGTGCCAGCAGCCCCAATTGGGGGGAAACGGAGCCCCAGCATTTT.

This clone has a single count. The V call is TRBV5-1, the J call TRBJ1-2; 8 positions match TRBD1. CDR1 is SGHRS, CDR2 YFSETQ, per germline. V trimming: 3 bases; J trimming: 4 bases; junction bases outside the gene matches: 17. The CDR3 covers 18 residues. The CDR3 loop is CASSSTGQGAPALYGYTF. The CDR3 region has the DNA TGCGCCAGCAGCTCTACAGGACAGGGCGCACCGGCTCTCTATGGCTACACCTTC.

This clone was counted between two and nine times. The chain recombines TRBV28 with TRBJ2-5, with 7 nucleotides matching TRBD1. V shed 4 bases, J shed 4 bases, and the junction held 9 bases outside the gene matches. The CDR3 contains 15 residues. Per germline, CDR1 MDHEN and CDR2 SYDVKM. CDR3 DNA sequence: TGTGCCAGCAGTTCCCGGGACAGTTTTCGAGAGACCCAGTACTTC. Protein sequence: CASSSRDSFRETQYF.

This rearrangement joins TRBV28 to TRBJ1-4, with 8 bases lining up with TRBD1. The CDR3 totals 15 residues. CDR1 and CDR2 (germline): MDHEN, SYDVKM. Trimming took 9 bases from V and 6 from J; bases not matched to a gene: 12. The DNA of the CDR3 is TGTGCCAGTACGCCTTCAGGGGGCGCCGATGAAAAACTGTTTTTT. Protein product: CASTPSGGADEKLFF. Full variable domain (remainder filled in from reference TRBV28 and TRBJ1-4): DVKVTQSSRYLVKRTGEKVFLECVQDMDHENMFWYRQDPGLGLRLIYFSYDVKMKEKGDIPEGYSVSREKKERFSLILESASTNQTSMYLCASTPSGGADEKLFFGSGTQLSVL.

The chain joins TRBV7-9 to TRBJ2-3, with 7 bases aligning to TRBD2. The germline V gene has CDR1 SEHNR and CDR2 FQNEAQ (reference sequence). V lost 4 bases to trimming and J lost 2 bases; unmatched junction nucleotides: 12. CDR3 size: 17 residues. CDR3 sequence (DNA): TGTGCCAGCAGCTCCGCCGGGACCGGACTAGTCACAGATACGCAGTATTTT. Amino acid sequence: CASSSAGTGLVTDTQYF. Full variable domain (missing parts from reference TRBV7-9 and TRBJ2-3): DTGVSQNPRHKITKRGQNVTFRCDPISEHNRLYWYRQTLGQGPEFLTYFQNEAQLEKSRLLSDRFSAERPKGSFSTLEIQRTEQGDSAMYLCASSSAGTGLVTDTQYFGPGTRLTVL.

This clone was observed a few times. The chain links TRBV7-9 to TRBJ1-5, with no clear D. Trimming cost V 5 bases and J 9 bases, with 17 bases left between them. Germline values: CDR1 SEHNR, CDR2 FQNEAQ (reference sequence). This CDR3 contains 14 residues. The CDR3 DNA is TGTGCCAGCAGCACCTCTTCGGGAGAGAGGCCCCAGCATTTT. It is translated as CASSTSSGERPQHF.

This rearrangement joins TRBV12-3 or TRBV12-4 to TRBJ1-6; D remains unclear. The CDR3 is 12 residues long. Trimming took 4 bases from V and 9 from J, leaving 7 bases between them. DNA for the CDR3: TGTGCCAGCAGTTCGGGAAGTTCACCCCTCCACTTT. Translating gives CASSSGSSPLHF.

The chain employs TRBV7-9 and TRBJ2-7, with D maybe TRBD2 (6 bases). Germline loops: CDR1 SEHNR, CDR2 FQNEAQ (reference sequence). CDR3 length equals 14 residues. V lost 0 bases, J lost 3 bases, and 9 bases lay in between. CDR3 loop: CASSLAGLNYEQYF. The CDR3 nucleotides read TGTGCCAGCAGCTTAGCGGGACTCAACTACGAGCAGTACTTC.

The chain recombines TRBV28 with TRBJ2-2, with 8 bases matching TRBD1. The CDR3 consists of 19 residues. The germline CDR1 and CDR2 sequences are MDHEN and SYDVKM. V shed 4 bases and J 4 bases; nucleotides not matched to a gene: 17. In DNA form, the CDR3 reads TGTGCCAGCAGTTCCCCCCTCGGGGCAGGGGGCAAGCTCACCGGGGAGCTGTTTTTT. Translation: CASSSPLGAGGKLTGELFF.

The CDR3 region is CASSPPSTGEDTQYF. CDR3 DNA sequence: TGTGCCAGCAGCCCCCCGTCAACGGGGGAAGATACGCAGTATTTT. The gene calls are TRBV11-2 and TRBJ2-3, with D possibly TRBD2 on 6 matching bases. The V gene's germline CDR1 is SGHAT and CDR2 FQNNGV. Trimming removed 5 bases at V and 5 bases at J, with 17 bases between. The CDR3 has 15 residues.

This chain links TRBV29-1 with TRBJ1-1; the D gene is possibly TRBD1 (5 bases). The germline V gene encodes CDR1 SQVTM and CDR2 ANQGSEA. The CDR3 length is 13 residues. Trimming shortened V by 3 bases and J by 3 bases, and 11 bases separated the two germline ends. The CDR3 is CSVEAGLYTEAFF. CDR3 nucleotide sequence: TGCAGCGTTGAGGCAGGGTTATACACTGAAGCTTTCTTT.

This clone was counted once. The V and J genes are TRBV19 and TRBJ1-2; a possible D gene is TRBD1 (6 bases). Looked up from germline, CDR1 is LNHDA and CDR2 is SQIVND (reference sequence). CDR3 length: 15 amino acids. The V and J ends lost 3 bases and 5 bases respectively, with 16 bases between them. The CDR3 loop is CASSIGSRGIYGYTF. CDR3 coding DNA: TGTGCCAGTAGTATTGGGTCAAGGGGGATTTATGGCTACACCTTC.

The chain uses TRBV2 and TRBJ1-4, with 10 nucleotides matching TRBD1. The CDR3 is made up of 18 amino acids. V trimming: 2 bases; J trimming: 0 bases; junction bases outside the gene matches: 6. Germline loops: CDR1 SNHLY, CDR2 FYNNEI. The DNA for the CDR3 is TGTGCCAGCAGTGAAAAGGGACAGGGGTATGCAACTAATGAAAAACTGTTTTTT. The encoded protein is CASSEKGQGYATNEKLFF.

CDR3 sequence reads: CASSAAGEVNNEQFF. CDR3 DNA sequence: TGCGCCAGCAGTGCGGCGGGGGAAGTAAACAATGAGCAGTTCTTC. The V call is TRBV10-2, the J call TRBJ2-1; 7 bases agree with TRBD2. Per germline, CDR1 WSHSY and CDR2 SAAADI. The junction had 8 bases not matched to a gene; V was cut back by 4 bases and J by 5 bases. The CDR3 totals 15 residues.

V is TRBV28 and J is TRBJ1-2; possible D gene TRBD1, 6 bases. Trimming cost V 5 bases and J 2 bases, with 18 bases left between them. The length of the CDR3 is 16 residues. Germline V gene data show CDR1 as MDHEN and CDR2 as SYDVKM. This CDR3 reads CASSAPPGGRNYGYTF. The CDR3 DNA sequence: TGTGCCAGCAGTGCCCCACCTGGGGGCAGAAACTATGGCTACACCTTC.

This chain joins TRBV15 and TRBJ1-1; unclear D gene. The CDR3 extends over 15 amino acids. Germline-derived CDR1 and CDR2 are LNHNV and YYDKDF (reference sequence). The ends were cut back, 1 base at V and 5 bases at J, with 14 bases in the middle. Here the CDR3 DNA reads TGTGCCACCAGCAGAGGAGGCAGTGCGAGGACTGAAGCTTTCTTT. As protein: CATSRGGSARTEAFF.

This sequence joins TRBV6-5 and TRBJ1-1; TRBD1 agrees at 7 bases. Germline assignment: CDR1 MNHEY and CDR2 SVGAGI. This CDR3 is 13 amino acids long. V was clipped by 6 bases and J by 6 bases; unmatched bases: 7. The CDR3 protein is CASRTGRFPEAFF. CDR3 in DNA: TGTGCCAGCAGGACAGGGCGGTTCCCTGAAGCTTTCTTT.

In DNA, the CDR3 is TGTGCCAGCTCACCCCCGTGGACAGGGGATAACGAGCAGTACTTC. It encodes CASSPPWTGDNEQYF. The chain carries TRBV18 and TRBJ2-7; 9 bases agree with TRBD1. The length of the CDR3 is 15 residues. V lost 3 bases and J lost 5; bases outside the gene matches: 8. Germline loops: CDR1 KGHSH, CDR2 LQKENI.

This clone occurred once. The CDR3 DNA follows: TGTGCCAGCAGCTTAGCGACAGGGGCTGAAGCTTTCTTT. Translated: CASSLATGAEAFF. The V call is TRBV7-2, the J call TRBJ1-1, with 8 bases lining up with TRBD1. The germline gives CDR1 SGHTA, CDR2 FQGNSA. The CDR3 is 13 residues long. V lost 0 bases, J lost 6 bases, and 0 bases stayed unmatched.

This chain uses TRBV19 with TRBJ1-2; possible D gene TRBD1, 6 bases. Trimming shortened V by 5 bases and J by 2 bases, and 9 bases separated the two germline ends. The CDR3 extends over 13 amino acids. Germline V lookup: CDR1 LNHDA, CDR2 SQIVND (reference sequence). The CDR3 sequence: CASSPDRNYGYTF. In DNA, the CDR3 is TGTGCCAGTAGTCCGGACAGAAACTATGGCTACACCTTC.